These 6 T cell receptor beta chains share one sample of origin, sequenced in a study of blood T cells in healthy people across ages. Together with a sample-barcoded 5' primer, a J-beta primer mix was included in a second PCR lasting about 7 to 11 cycles. Each CDR3 protein gets one entry after TCRdb re-called the 5' RACE reads with MiXCR. Of fewer than 1.5 million distinct CDR3 sequences in the sample, roughly 45% were seen once. Material: blood. All receptors come from a woman under 30 in good health.

The CDR3 loop is CASSFAGLGLGEQFF. CDR3 bases: TGTGCCAGCAGTTTTGCGGGACTAGGTCTCGGTGAGCAGTTCTTC. The genes are TRBV28 and TRBJ2-1, with 8 positions matching TRBD2. V lost 3 bases, J lost 9 bases, and 10 bases stayed unmatched. The germline V gene encodes CDR1 MDHEN and CDR2 SYDVKM. The CDR3 length is 15 residues.

The chain has TRBV5-1 and TRBJ2-7; no clear D gene. The length of the CDR3 is 14 residues. V lost 0 bases and J lost 4, with 11 bases in between. Germline-derived CDR1 and CDR2 are SGHRS and YFSETQ. CDR3 nucleotide sequence: TGCGCCAGCAGCTTGGAATCCTGGTTATACGAGCAGTACTTC. It yields the protein CASSLESWLYEQYF.

Concerning this clonotype itself: This may arise from a read error, as a much more abundant clone is one base away. CDR3: CASSHDRVEETQYF. DNA of the CDR3: TGCGCCAGCAGCCATGACAGGGTTGAAGAGACCCAGTACTTC. The chain employs TRBV5-1 and TRBJ2-5; 7 nucleotides line up with TRBD1. This CDR3 is built from 14 residues. Per the germline V gene, CDR1 is SGHRS and CDR2 is YFSETQ. Trimming cost V 4 bases and J 3 bases; bases outside gene matches: 6.

A few counts support this clonotype. The CDR3 protein is CSARTSGSGADTQYF. CDR3 DNA sequence: TGCAGCGCACGGACTAGCGGGAGTGGGGCAGATACGCAGTATTTT. This chain links TRBV29-1 with TRBJ2-3; 13 bases are shared with TRBD2. With V trimmed by 7 bases and J by 4 bases, 8 bases remained unmatched. The CDR3 length is 15 residues. Germline CDR1 reads SQVTM; CDR2 reads ANQGSEA.

This clonotype was seen just once. The chain links TRBV7-2 to TRBJ2-1; 8 bases fit TRBD2. CDR1 is SGHTA and CDR2 is FQGNSA in the germline V gene. CDR3 size: 13 residues. CDR3 sequence (DNA): TGTGCAACCTACGGGACTAGTTACAATGAGCAGTTCTTC. This codes for CATYGTSYNEQFF.

This chain connects TRBV12-3 or TRBV12-4 to TRBJ2-3; D is unresolved. V gave up 6 bases and J gave up 0 bases, with 13 bases separating them. The CDR3 consists of 15 residues. The CDR3 DNA is TGTGCCAGCAGCCAACCCGGGCGTAGCACAGATACGCAGTATTTT. Amino acid sequence: CASSQPGRSTDTQYF.